The 13 T cell receptor beta chains reported below all come from one sample, sequenced in a study of CD8 T cells in ankylosing spondylitis. Study results and limitations: Among TCR beta sequences, a motif of eight highly homologous variants appeared characteristic of ankylosing spondylitis blood.

These TCRs are of unknown antigen specificity. MiXCR, run by TCRdb on the 5' RACE reads, gives a single entry per CDR3 protein. In the table there are some 220,000 distinct CDR3 sequences, approximately 7.3% of which are singletons. The sequenced sample consisted of blood, either unsorted or a sorted T cell fraction (not recorded which). These receptors all come from a male donor with ankylosing spondylitis.

The chain uses TRBV5-5 and TRBJ2-7, with a weak D call TRBD1 (5 bases). This CDR3 comprises 15 residues. The germline gives CDR1 SGHKS, CDR2 YYEKEE (reference sequence). The V gene lost 2 bases and the J gene lost 3 bases, with 15 bases spanning the gap. The CDR3 protein is CASSLGRTSFYEQYF. In DNA, the CDR3 is TGTGCCAGCAGCTTAGGCCGGACAAGTTTCTACGAGCAGTACTTC.

The chain couples TRBV2 to TRBJ2-7; 10 bases line up with TRBD2. Trimming removed 8 bases from V and 2 bases from J; junction bases left unmatched: 6. From germline, CDR1 is SNHLY and CDR2 FYNNEI. The CDR3 length is 14 residues. The CDR3 DNA reads as TGTGCCAGCGGGGCTAGCGGGAGAACCTACGAGCAGTACTTC. Translating gives CASGASGRTYEQYF. Full variable domain (missing parts from reference TRBV2 and TRBJ2-7): EPEVTQTPSHQVTQMGQEVILRCVPISNHLYFYWYRQILGQKVEFLVSFYNNEISEKSEIFDDQFSVERPDGSNFTLKIRSTKLEDSAMYFCASGASGRTYEQYFGPGTRLTVT.

The chain uses TRBV25-1 and TRBJ2-7; TRBD1 matches at 10 bases. The length of the CDR3 is 14 residues. V shed 1 base and J 3 bases; nucleotides not matched to a gene: 0. Per germline, CDR1 MGHDK and CDR2 SYGVNS. The CDR3 DNA sequence: TGTGCCAGCAGTGAATGGACAGGGGGCTACGAGCAGTACTTC. Its protein is CASSEWTGGYEQYF.

This clonotype has more than one count but fewer than ten. The CDR3 spells CASNSDRVNEGNEQFF. The DNA of the CDR3 is TGTGCCAGCAACTCGGACAGGGTGAATGAGGGCAATGAGCAGTTCTTC. The chain employs TRBV12-3 or TRBV12-4 and TRBJ2-1, with 8 bases identical to TRBD1. Trimming cost V 7 bases and J 6 bases; bases outside gene matches: 14. There are 16 residues in the CDR3.

At least ten counts were recorded for this clonotype. The gene calls are TRBV27 and TRBJ1-2, with D maybe TRBD1 (5 bases). V was pared by 1 base and J by 6 bases, with 12 bases between. The CDR3 totals 14 residues. Per the germline V gene, CDR1 is MNHEY and CDR2 is SMNVEV (reference sequence). CDR3 bases: TGTGCCAGCAGTTTATTGGGGACGGTGGATGGCTACACCTTC. Amino acids: CASSLLGTVDGYTF.

The sample holds many counts of this clonotype. This chain joins TRBV4-2 and TRBJ1-5; D possibly corresponds to TRBD1 (6 bases). From germline, CDR1 is LGHNA and CDR2 YNFKEQ. Trimming cost V 0 bases and J 7 bases, with 13 bases left between them. The CDR3 is 15 amino acids. CDR3 sequence (DNA): TGTGCCAGCAGCCAAGATACGGGGAGGGGGCAGCCCCAGCATTTT. Amino acid sequence: CASSQDTGRGQPQHF.

This clonotype appeared many times. The CDR3, as DNA: TGCAGTGCTGATGACAGGGCTAGCAATCAGCCCCAGCATTTT. Translating gives CSADDRASNQPQHF. The rearrangement uses TRBV20-1 and TRBJ1-5, with 7 positions matching TRBD1. V lost 5 bases, J lost 0 bases, and 4 bases stayed unmatched. Germline V lookup: CDR1 DFQATT, CDR2 SNEGSKA (reference sequence). CDR3 length: 14 residues.

This clonotype was counted ten times or more. The chain carries TRBV4-3 and TRBJ1-2; perhaps TRBD1 as D (5 bases). Looked up from germline, CDR1 is LGHNA and CDR2 is YSLEER. The CDR3 runs 17 residues. The germline V and J ends were trimmed by 1 base and 1 base, with 16 bases remaining between them. Here the CDR3 DNA reads TGCGCCAGCAGCCAAGTCAACAGCCTGGGGGTTAACTATGGCTACACCTTC. Its protein product is CASSQVNSLGVNYGYTF.

This chain connects TRBV10-3 to TRBJ2-7; maybe TRBD1 (6 bases). V lost 6 bases, J lost 2 bases, and 11 bases lay in between. The CDR3 has 13 residues. Germline V lookup: CDR1 ENHRY, CDR2 SYGVKD. Here the CDR3 reads CAISPQGPYEQYF. Written as DNA, the CDR3 is TGTGCCATCAGCCCCCAGGGGCCCTACGAGCAGTACTTC.

The sample holds many counts of this clonotype. V usage is TRBV27 and J usage is TRBJ2-5; D possibly corresponds to TRBD2 (6 bases). Germline V gene sequence: CDR1 MNHEY, CDR2 SMNVEV (reference sequence). CDR3 length: 14 amino acids. V lost 6 bases to trimming and J lost 4 bases, with 15 bases between them. The CDR3 DNA follows: TGTGCCAGCAGATCGGCGGGATCTCTAGAGACCCAGTACTTC. Its protein product is CASRSAGSLETQYF.

At least ten counts were recorded for this clonotype. V usage is TRBV7-6 and J usage is TRBJ2-7; no reliable D call. CDR3 size: 12 residues. The germline gives CDR1 SGHVS, CDR2 FNYEAQ. Trimming removed 0 bases from V and 3 bases from J, with 3 bases in between. CDR3 region: CASSLANYEQYF. The CDR3 coding sequence is TGTGCCAGCAGCTTAGCTAACTACGAGCAGTACTTC.

This clonotype was counted ten times or more. This rearrangement joins TRBV7-9 to TRBJ2-5; either TRBD1 or TRBD2 may fit D (5 bases each). CDR1 is SEHNR, CDR2 FQNEAQ, per germline (reference sequence). The ends were cut back, 5 bases at V and 1 base at J, with 11 bases in the middle. The CDR3 covers 14 residues. CDR3 nucleotide sequence: TGTGCCAGCAGCCTCGGGACGATCCAAGAGACCCAGTACTTC. Encoded protein: CASSLGTIQETQYF.

The sample holds many counts of this clonotype. J is TRBJ2-7 and V is TRBV4-3; 8 bases align to TRBD1. The germline CDR1 and CDR2 sequences are LGHNA and YSLEER. The CDR3 sequence is 15 residues long. With V trimmed by 1 base and J by 4 bases, 6 bases remained unmatched. The chain's CDR3 is CASSQAGTGGYEQYF. The CDR3 coding sequence is TGCGCCAGCAGCCAAGCGGGTACAGGGGGTTACGAGCAGTACTTC.